The 4 T cell receptor beta chains reported below all come from one sample, sequenced in a study of cytomegalovirus exposure and HLA in healthy donors. The PCR used 60 Vbeta and 13 Jbeta primers. This table comes from immunoSEQ multiplex PCR, and its TCRdb copy is limited to in-frame clones, with some not included. The sample yields some 200,000 clones, around three quarters seen once. The sequenced material came from PBMCs. These receptors were taken from a woman in her twenties or thirties in good health and CMV-seronegative.

The CDR3 DNA reads as TGTGCTAGTGGGAGACAGGCAGGCTCCTCGCTCTCTGGAAACACCATATATTTT. Translated: CASGRQAGSSLSGNTIYF. The V and J genes are TRBV12-5 and TRBJ1-3, with D perhaps matching TRBD1 (6 bases). V was shortened by 6 bases and J by 0 bases, with 21 bases between the two germline ends. CDR1 is LGHNT and CDR2 is FRNRAP in the germline V gene. The length of the CDR3 is 18 residues.

The CDR3, as DNA: TGTGCCAGCAGCCGCCAGGGAGGCTATGGCTACACCTTC. Protein product: CASSRQGGYGYTF. V and J are TRBV11-2 and TRBJ1-2, with D perhaps matching TRBD1 (5 bases). Germline V lookup: CDR1 SGHAT, CDR2 FQNNGV. The length of the CDR3 is 13 residues. V was cut by 5 bases and J by 4 bases, with 11 bases left in between.

The chain is built from TRBV29-1 and TRBJ1-2; possibly TRBD1 for D (5 bases). The V end was cut by 4 bases, the J end by 7 bases, with 16 bases between. CDR3 length: 13 residues. Germline V gene lookup returns CDR1 SQVTM and CDR2 ANQGSEA. CDR3 bases: TGCAGCGTTGTCGCGGTGAGGGGAGGTGGCTACACCTTC. Translated, it gives CSVVAVRGGGYTF. Looking up the rest from reference TRBV29-1 and TRBJ1-2 gives the full variable domain: SAVISQKPSRDICQRGTSLTIQCQVDSQVTMMFWYRQQPGQSLTLIATANQGSEATYESGFVIDKFPISRPNLTFSTLTVSNMSPEDSSIYLCSVVAVRGGGYTFGSGTRLTVV.

The chain is built from TRBV11-3 and TRBJ2-1; the D gene is possibly TRBD2 (6 bases). The V and J ends lost 2 bases and 9 bases respectively, with 17 bases between them. The CDR3 loop spans 15 amino acids. The V gene's germline CDR1 is SGHNT and CDR2 YENEEA. Here the CDR3 DNA reads TGTGCCAGCAGCTTAAAGGGCGGGGTTATAGGTGAGCAGTTCTTC. Encoded protein: CASSLKGGVIGEQFF.